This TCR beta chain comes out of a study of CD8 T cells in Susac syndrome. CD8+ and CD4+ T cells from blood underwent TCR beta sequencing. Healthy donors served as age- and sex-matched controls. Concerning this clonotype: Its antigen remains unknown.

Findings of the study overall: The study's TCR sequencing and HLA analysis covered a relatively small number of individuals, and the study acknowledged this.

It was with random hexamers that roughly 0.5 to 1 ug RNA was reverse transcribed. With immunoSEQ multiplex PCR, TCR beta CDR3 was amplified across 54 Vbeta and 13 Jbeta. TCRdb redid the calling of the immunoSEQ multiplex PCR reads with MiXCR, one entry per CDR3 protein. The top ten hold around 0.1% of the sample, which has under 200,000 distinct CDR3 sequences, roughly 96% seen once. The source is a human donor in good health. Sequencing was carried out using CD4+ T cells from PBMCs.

The CDR3 coding sequence is TGCGCCAGCAGCTTGCTAACAGGGAGCTCTGGGGCCAACGTCCTGACTTTC. Translated: CASSLLTGSSGANVLTF. The chain couples TRBV5-1 to TRBJ2-6; D is perhaps TRBD1 (6 bases). Germline loops: CDR1 SGHRS, CDR2 YFSETQ. Trimming shortened V by 1 base and J by 0 bases, and 11 bases separated the two germline ends. The CDR3 runs to 17 residues.